What follows are 31 T cell receptor beta chains derived from one specimen sequenced in a study of blood T cells in healthy people across ages. A second PCR of roughly 7 to 11 cycles used a sample-barcoded 5' primer and a J-beta primer mix. TCRdb ran MiXCR on the 5' RACE reads and lists one entry per CDR3 protein. The sample consists of about 970,000 distinct CDR3 sequences, about 53% of them appearing once. Material for sequencing was blood. The receptor source for this set is a woman in her fifties or sixties in good health.

The V call is TRBV28, the J call TRBJ1-6; TRBD1 is a possible D gene (6 bases). The length of the CDR3 is 15 residues. Looked up from germline, CDR1 is MDHEN and CDR2 is SYDVKM. V was trimmed by 6 bases and J by 8 bases, leaving 17 bases between them. CDR3: CASSRSTGIDSPLHF. CDR3 nucleotides: TGTGCCAGCAGCCGTAGTACAGGGATTGATTCACCCCTCCACTTT.

V is TRBV11-2 and J is TRBJ2-4; no reliable D call. The CDR3 contains 14 residues. Deletions cut 5 bases from V and 1 base from J, with 9 bases between. Germline V gene data show CDR1 as SGHAT and CDR2 as FQNNGV. The CDR3 loop is CASSAWGAKNIQYF. The CDR3 DNA is TGTGCCAGCAGCGCCTGGGGTGCCAAAAACATTCAGTACTTC.

In this sample, this clonotype turned up a few times. The rearrangement links TRBV7-9 to TRBJ1-2; 7 nucleotides match TRBD1. The CDR3 is made up of 13 amino acids. Germline loops: CDR1 SEHNR, CDR2 FQNEAQ (reference sequence). Germline trimming cut 5 bases from V and 8 bases from J; bases unmatched to any gene: 8. CDR3 sequence reads: CASSKGQMGGYTF. CDR3 bases: TGTGCCAGCAGCAAGGGACAGATGGGGGGCTACACCTTC.

This clonotype was recorded once. This chain connects TRBV5-6 to TRBJ2-3, with D uncertain. The CDR3 extends over 16 amino acids. V lost 1 base to trimming and J lost 3 bases, with 15 bases between them. Germline CDR1 and CDR2: SGHDT and YYEEEE. The CDR3 protein is CASSLSVPSGTDTQYF. CDR3 in DNA: TGTGCCAGCAGCTTGTCCGTCCCGAGTGGAACAGATACGCAGTATTTT.

In this sample, this clonotype turned up a few times. The chain employs TRBV12-3 or TRBV12-4 and TRBJ2-2, with 7 bases matching TRBD1. The CDR3 loop spans 16 amino acids. V gave up 5 bases and J gave up 1 base; unmatched junction bases: 7. The CDR3 DNA reads TGTGCCAGCAGTCCCCTTTGGACAGGGAACACCGGGGAGCTGTTTTTT. It codes for CASSPLWTGNTGELFF.

V gene TRBV20-1 combines with J gene TRBJ2-1, with TRBD2 identical over 9 bases. The CDR3 runs to 15 residues. Germline CDR1 DFQATT, CDR2 SNEGSKA (reference sequence). With 3 bases clipped from V and 7 bases from J, the junction kept 10 bases outside the gene matches. The CDR3 nucleotides are TGCAGTGCTAGGGACGTAGCGGGAGTTAAAAATGAGCAGTTCTTC. Translated: CSARDVAGVKNEQFF.

This clonotype showed up just a few times. V usage is TRBV20-1 and J usage is TRBJ2-3, with 10 nucleotides matching TRBD2. The CDR3 has 17 amino acids. Germline values: CDR1 DFQATT, CDR2 SNEGSKA (reference sequence). Losses at the gene ends were 5 bases for V and 6 bases for J; bases not matched to a gene: 17. The DNA of the CDR3 is TGCAGTGCTCCTAGCGGGAGAGCCTCCGCGGCCGGGGATACGCAGTATTTT. This translates into CSAPSGRASAAGDTQYF.

This chain uses TRBV7-2 with TRBJ2-7; D gene uncertain. The CDR3 totals 12 residues. CDR1 SGHTA and CDR2 FQGNSA come from the germline V gene. Trimming cost V 1 base and J 10 bases, with 11 bases left between them. The CDR3, as DNA: TGTGCCAGCAGCTTAGTCCCCCTCGGCCAGTACTTC. This sequence encodes CASSLVPLGQYF.

The chain couples TRBV11-2 to TRBJ1-1; 9 nucleotides align to TRBD1. Germline CDR1 SGHAT, CDR2 FQNNGV. This CDR3 is built from 15 residues. Trimming took 5 bases from V and 5 from J; bases not matched to a gene: 9. The DNA for the CDR3 is TGTGCCAGCAGCCCGGGACAGGGTGTCGCTACTGAAGCTTTCTTT. This gives the protein CASSPGQGVATEAFF.

The chain combines TRBV5-1 with TRBJ2-1; the D call may be TRBD1 or TRBD2 (6 bases each). Germline CDR1 is SGHRS and CDR2 is YFSETQ. CDR3 size: 14 residues. V lost 5 bases to trimming and J lost 6 bases, with 15 bases between them. CDR3 nucleotides: TGCGCCAGCAGGAACCAACAGGGAGGCAATGAGCAGTTCTTC. It translates to CASRNQQGGNEQFF. Using reference TRBV5-1 and TRBJ2-1 for the parts outside the CDR3, the full variable domain is KAGVTQTPRYLIKTRGQQVTLSCSPISGHRSVSWYQQTPGQGLQFLFEYFSETQRNKGNFPGRFSGRQFSNSRSEMNVSTLELGDSALYLCASRNQQGGNEQFFGPGTRLTVL.

This clonotype was seen more than once but under ten times. The genes are TRBV29-1 and TRBJ1-2; D is uncertain. Germline CDR1 and CDR2: SQVTM and ANQGSEA. CDR3 length: 15 amino acids. V was pared by 7 bases and J by 1 base, with 19 bases between. The CDR3 loop reads CSALGQDPLNYGYTF. The CDR3 DNA follows: TGCAGCGCCCTGGGTCAGGACCCTCTTAACTATGGCTACACCTTC.

This clonotype was recorded a few times. J is TRBJ2-7 and V is TRBV20-1; TRBD1 is a possible D gene (5 bases). The CDR3 extends over 15 amino acids. Germline CDR1 is DFQATT and CDR2 is SNEGSKA (reference sequence). Between the trimmed V and J ends, which lost 5 bases and 2 bases, there was a span of 19 bases. This chain's CDR3 is CSAGQGGSLTYEQYF. In DNA, the CDR3 is TGCAGTGCTGGGCAGGGCGGAAGCTTAACCTACGAGCAGTACTTC.

The table lists this clonotype with a few counts. The chain carries TRBV7-2 and TRBJ1-2; possible D gene TRBD1, 6 bases. Germline V gene sequence: CDR1 SGHTA, CDR2 FQGNSA. V gave up 4 bases and J gave up 5 bases, with 11 bases separating them. This CDR3 has 13 residues. The CDR3 region has the DNA TGTGCCAGCAGCTCCGCTAGGGGGTATGGCTACACCTTC. Protein: CASSSARGYGYTF.

The chain has TRBV20-1 and TRBJ2-3; unclear D gene. Germline V gives CDR1 DFQATT, CDR2 SNEGSKA (reference sequence). The length of the CDR3 is 14 residues. V was shortened by 7 bases and J by 1 base, with 15 bases between the two germline ends. CDR3 sequence (DNA): TGCAGTGGGGGTGGGCAGTTGGGCACAGATACGCAGTATTTT. It specifies CSGGGQLGTDTQYF.

This chain joins TRBV27 and TRBJ2-1; no clear D gene. The CDR3 runs to 13 residues. Germline V gene data show CDR1 as MNHEY and CDR2 as SMNVEV (reference sequence). V was shortened by 5 bases and J by 2 bases, with 7 bases between the two germline ends. CDR3 residues: CASSGWPYNEQFF. The CDR3 nucleotides read TGTGCCAGCAGTGGTTGGCCCTACAATGAGCAGTTCTTC.

The chain employs TRBV15 and TRBJ1-1; maybe TRBD1 (5 bases). The CDR3 runs 14 residues. The ends were cut back, 4 bases at V and 6 bases at J, with 15 bases in the middle. Germline V CDR1 and CDR2: LNHNV, YYDKDF (reference sequence). The CDR3, as DNA: TGTGCCACCAGCAAAACAGGCCTCGGTTCTGAAGCTTTCTTT. It is translated as CATSKTGLGSEAFF.

This chain links TRBV6-2 or TRBV6-3 with TRBJ2-7; 8 nucleotides agree with TRBD1. The length of the CDR3 is 12 residues. V lost 10 bases, J lost 3 bases, and 5 bases stayed unmatched. Germline values: CDR1 MNHEY, CDR2 SVGEGT. Written as DNA, the CDR3 is TGTGCCACGAGGGGACAGGTCTACGAGCAGTACTTC. The encoded protein is CATRGQVYEQYF.

V usage is TRBV6-6 and J usage is TRBJ1-1; weak D call: TRBD1 (6 bases). Trimming removed 7 bases from V and 0 bases from J, with 12 bases in between. The CDR3 runs 14 residues. Germline-derived CDR1 and CDR2 are MNHNY and SVGAGI (reference sequence). The CDR3 bases are TGTGCCAGCAAACAGCAGGGGATGAACACTGAAGCTTTCTTT. It encodes CASKQQGMNTEAFF.

This clonotype was counted between two and nine times. This chain connects TRBV4-1 to TRBJ2-3; TRBD1 or TRBD2 may be the D gene (5 bases each). In germline, CDR1 is MGHRA, CDR2 YSYEKL. The length of the CDR3 is 18 residues. The V gene lost 1 base and the J gene lost 2 bases, with 19 bases spanning the gap. The CDR3 nucleotides read TGCGCCAGCAGCCAAGGATTATCGGGACCAAGAATCACAGATACGCAGTATTTT. This sequence encodes CASSQGLSGPRITDTQYF.

This chain links TRBV3-1 with TRBJ1-5; D gene unclear. Germline V gene sequence: CDR1 LGHDT, CDR2 YNNKEL (reference sequence). The CDR3 totals 14 residues. Between the trimmed V and J ends, which lost 0 bases and 0 bases, there was a span of 3 bases. CDR3: CASSQEPSNQPQHF. The CDR3 DNA sequence: TGTGCCAGCAGCCAAGAACCTAGCAATCAGCCCCAGCATTTT.

The V gene is TRBV12-3 or TRBV12-4, the J gene TRBJ2-1; perhaps D is TRBD1 or TRBD2 (5 bases each). This CDR3 comprises 12 residues. V lost 0 bases to trimming and J lost 8 bases, with 5 bases between them. The CDR3 here is CASSLAGDEQFF. The CDR3, as DNA: TGTGCCAGCAGTTTAGCGGGGGATGAGCAGTTCTTC.

The CDR3 DNA reads TGTGCCAGCAGTTCCCCCACTGGGGCCAACGTCCTGACTTTC. Translation gives CASSSPTGANVLTF. This chain links TRBV28 with TRBJ2-6; no reliable D call. Trimming took 4 bases from V and 2 from J, leaving 6 bases between them. The CDR3 runs 14 residues. The germline CDR1 and CDR2 sequences are MDHEN and SYDVKM. The full variable domain, with the rest looked up from reference TRBV28 and TRBJ2-6, is DVKVTQSSRYLVKRTGEKVFLECVQDMDHENMFWYRQDPGLGLRLIYFSYDVKMKEKGDIPEGYSVSREKKERFSLILESASTNQTSMYLCASSSPTGANVLTFGAGSRLTVL.

Worth noting for this clonotype: An end of the junction does not agree with germline; a read error may underlie this. The CDR3 DNA is TGTGCCAGCAGTGTATCCACGGTGGCGGTTACGCAGTATTTT. Translated, it gives CASSVSTVAVTQYF. The chain joins TRBV27 to TRBJ2-3; no clear D. The CDR3 has 14 residues. Looked up from germline, CDR1 is MNHEY and CDR2 is SMNVEV (reference sequence).

The chain has TRBV11-2 and TRBJ1-2; D is ambiguous. This CDR3 is 12 amino acids long. Trimming took 5 bases from V and 9 from J, leaving 13 bases between them. The germline V gene has CDR1 SGHAT and CDR2 FQNNGV. The CDR3 DNA is TGTGCCAGCAGCCTCACACAGAACCGCTACACCTTC. Protein: CASSLTQNRYTF.

The chain employs TRBV5-1 and TRBJ2-7, with D hard to call. Germline assignment: CDR1 SGHRS and CDR2 YFSETQ. Trimming removed 0 bases at V and 0 bases at J, with 13 bases between. This CDR3 has 16 amino acids. CDR3 coding DNA: TGCGCCAGCAGCTTGGGAGGCCTGGGTTTCTCCTACGAGCAGTACTTC. Translated, it gives CASSLGGLGFSYEQYF.

This clonotype was observed a few times. The rearrangement joins TRBV28 to TRBJ2-7; D may match TRBD1 or TRBD2 (5 bases each). CDR3 length equals 13 residues. The V gene lost 7 bases and the J gene lost 2 bases, with 12 bases spanning the gap. Germline CDR1 reads MDHEN; CDR2 reads SYDVKM. The CDR3 DNA reads TGTGCCAGCACAGGATGGGACGCCTACGAGCAGTACTTC. Its translation is CASTGWDAYEQYF.

This rearrangement joins TRBV18 to TRBJ1-5; the D is unclear. The V end lost 0 bases, the J end lost 4 bases, and 10 bases lay between the germline ends. The CDR3 contains 15 residues. Germline loops: CDR1 KGHSH, CDR2 LQKENI. The CDR3 loop reads CASSPPGAQNQPQHF. The CDR3 bases are TGTGCCAGCTCACCACCAGGAGCTCAAAATCAGCCCCAGCATTTT.

The sample holds a few counts of this clonotype. The chain joins TRBV11-1 to TRBJ1-1, with 8 bases matching TRBD1. The CDR3 covers 14 residues. J gave up 1 base and V 5 bases, and 3 bases lay outside the gene matches. Looked up from germline, CDR1 is SGHAT and CDR2 is FQDESV (reference sequence). The CDR3 sequence is CASSPDRANTEAFF. The CDR3 region has the DNA TGTGCCAGCAGCCCGGACAGGGCGAACACTGAAGCTTTCTTT. Supplemented by reference TRBV11-1 and TRBJ1-1, the full variable domain reads EAEVAQSPRYKITEKSQAVAFWCDPISGHATLYWYRQILGQGPELLVQFQDESVVDDSQLPKDRFSAERLKGVDSTLKIQPAELGDSAMYLCASSPDRANTEAFFGQGTRLTVV.

Only a few counts were recorded for this clonotype. The J gene is TRBJ2-1, the V gene TRBV20-1; D is undetermined. V lost 3 bases, J lost 7 bases, and 10 bases lay in between. CDR1 and CDR2 from the germline V gene are DFQATT and SNEGSKA (reference sequence). The CDR3 covers 12 residues. This chain's CDR3 is CSARGERNEQFF. The CDR3 DNA reads TGCAGTGCTAGGGGTGAGCGAAATGAGCAGTTCTTC.

The sample holds a few counts of this clonotype. The chain recombines TRBV7-2 with TRBJ2-7; D is possibly TRBD1 or TRBD2 (6 bases each). The DNA matches TRBJ2-5 better at its end, which makes the J call doubtful. This CDR3 is 15 amino acids long. Germline loops: CDR1 SGHTA, CDR2 FQGNSA. In nucleotides, the CDR3 is TGTGCCAGCAGACAGTTCGGGGGCACCAGGGAGACCCAGTACTTC. It encodes CASRQFGGTRETQYF.

This rearrangement joins TRBV7-3 to TRBJ2-3; 9 nucleotides align to TRBD2. Germline V lookup: CDR1 SGHTA, CDR2 FQGTGA. Germline trimming cut 7 bases from V and 5 bases from J; bases unmatched to any gene: 10. The CDR3 is made up of 15 amino acids. DNA of the CDR3: TGTGCCAGCAAATTCATAGCGGGAGAAAAAGATACGCAGTATTTT. Its protein is CASKFIAGEKDTQYF.